The source of this T cell receptor beta chain is a study of blood T cell repertoires in COVID-19. TCRdb's copy holds only in-frame clones and misses some; the assay was immunoSEQ multiplex PCR. The sample includes a few hundred thousand clones, about nine tenths of them seen just once. Donors in Cohort 3 who had recovered were those with two negative PCRs, healthcare professional clearance, or resolution of their symptoms. With 4 bases removed from V and 3 bases from J, the gap between germline ends came to 17 bases. Looked up from germline, CDR1 is SGHDT and CDR2 is YYEEEE. CDR3 length: 16 amino acids.

The genes are TRBV5-6 and TRBJ1-5, with D possibly being TRBD1 (5 bases). Sequencing was carried out using PBMCs or T cells enriched from blood (not recorded which). The sequence came from a man in his thirties or forties who had recovered from COVID-19. In DNA, the CDR3 is TGTGCCAGCAGCACTAACAGGATGGGGATCAATCAGCCCCAGCATTTT. This codes for CASSTNRMGINQPQHF.